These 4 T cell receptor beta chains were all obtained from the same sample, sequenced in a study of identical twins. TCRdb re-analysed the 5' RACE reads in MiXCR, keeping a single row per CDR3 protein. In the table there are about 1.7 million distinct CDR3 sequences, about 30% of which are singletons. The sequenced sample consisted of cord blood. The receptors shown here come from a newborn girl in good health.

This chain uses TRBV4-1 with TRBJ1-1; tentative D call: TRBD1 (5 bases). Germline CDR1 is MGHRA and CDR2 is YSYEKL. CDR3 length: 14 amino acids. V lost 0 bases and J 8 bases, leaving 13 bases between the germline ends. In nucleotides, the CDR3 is TGCGCCAGCAGCCAAGATACTCCCAGGGTCGAAGCTTTCTTT. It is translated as CASSQDTPRVEAFF.

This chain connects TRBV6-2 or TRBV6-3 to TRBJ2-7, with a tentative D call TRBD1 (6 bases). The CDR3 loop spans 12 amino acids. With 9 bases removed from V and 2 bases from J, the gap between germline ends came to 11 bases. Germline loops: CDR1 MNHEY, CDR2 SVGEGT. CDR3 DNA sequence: TGTGCCAGTGGACAGCGAGCCTACGAGCAGTACTTC. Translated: CASGQRAYEQYF.

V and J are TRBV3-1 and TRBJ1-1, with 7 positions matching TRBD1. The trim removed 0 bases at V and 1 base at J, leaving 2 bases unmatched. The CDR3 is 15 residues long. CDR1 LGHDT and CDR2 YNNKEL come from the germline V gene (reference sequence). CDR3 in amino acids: CASSQEHRGNTEAFF. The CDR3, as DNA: TGTGCCAGCAGCCAAGAGCACAGGGGGAACACTGAAGCTTTCTTT.

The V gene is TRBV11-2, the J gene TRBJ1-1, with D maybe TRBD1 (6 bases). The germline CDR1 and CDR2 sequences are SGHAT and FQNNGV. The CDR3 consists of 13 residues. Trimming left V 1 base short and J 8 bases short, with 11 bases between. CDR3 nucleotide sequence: TGTGCCAGCAGCTTAGCCCACGGGACAGAAGCTTTCTTT. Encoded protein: CASSLAHGTEAFF.